This is a list of T cell receptor beta chains from one sample in a study of T-cell memory formation after mild COVID-19. Using its own MiXCR run on the 5' RACE reads, TCRdb lists one record per CDR3 protein. This sample has a few hundred thousand distinct CDR3 sequences, with over 15% found just once. The sample was PBMCs or a T cell subset sorted from them (not recorded which). These TCRs come from a man between 18 and 29 years old who had mild COVID-19 (a few samples of this study predate the infection). Cell type and time point are not known. Each CDR3 is given with its conserved first and last residue.

CASSRSEIETQYF | TRBJ2-5 | TRBV6-1
CASSPGQGAQPQHF | TRBJ1-5 | TRBV7-2
CASKNRTAHTGELFF | TRBJ2-2 | TRBV6-2/TRBV6-3
CASSRDRSSQYEQYF | TRBJ2-7 | TRBV6-6
CASSLSGLDSDTQYF | TRBJ2-3 | TRBV11-2
CASSRDLAASVGANVLTF | TRBJ2-6 | TRBV6-5
CASSLMLGGTEAFF | TRBJ1-1 | TRBV7-3
CASSQGARGQRSEKLFF | TRBJ1-4 | TRBV4-3
CSVGLAGGPTDTQYF | TRBJ2-3 | TRBV29-1
CAISEGTDTQYF | TRBJ2-3 | TRBV10-3
CASIYHADHYGYTF | TRBJ1-2 | TRBV6-5
CASSVRSHGGGYTF | TRBJ1-2 | TRBV25-1
CASRRTSGATGETQYF | TRBJ2-5 | TRBV27
CASSQDLGADTQYF | TRBJ2-3 | TRBV4-1
CASSPNGGTGELFF | TRBJ2-2 | TRBV2
CASSARESSTDTQYF | TRBJ2-3 | TRBV5-1
CASSTAEETQYF | TRBJ2-5 | TRBV18
CATSDPFGGTDTQYF | TRBJ2-3 | TRBV24-1
CASSLPGTYGYTF | TRBJ1-2 | TRBV5-6
CASSVEGQGNSPLHF | TRBJ1-6 | TRBV9
CASSLRQAIERDTSTDTQYF | TRBJ2-3 | TRBV11-2
CASSPGQSLNTGELFF | TRBJ2-2 | TRBV6-2/TRBV6-3
CASSQRVPSRDTQYF | TRBJ2-3 | TRBV7-8
CASSNSRLAGNEQFF | TRBJ2-1 | TRBV7-3
CASRLPGQGNNEQFF | TRBJ2-1 | TRBV27
CASSVSLLAGGTDTQYF | TRBJ2-3 | TRBV9
CSVTGTSGDSYNEQFF | TRBJ2-1 | TRBV29-1
CASSRSGGHGELFF | TRBJ2-2 | TRBV6-2/TRBV6-3
CSADSGGPSYEQYF | TRBJ2-7 | TRBV20-1
CASSQGTGEGTDTQYF | TRBJ2-3 | TRBV4-3
CASSSWTGANSPLHF | TRBJ1-6 | TRBV7-2
CASSWDRGLKDTQYF | TRBJ2-3 | TRBV5-6
CASSLSRAGNQAKAGELFF | TRBJ2-2 | TRBV5-1
CASSLTQQDEAFF | TRBJ1-1 | TRBV7-3
CASSLAGTSTDTQYF | TRBJ2-3 | TRBV5-6
CASSLRGEVGYTF | TRBJ1-2 | TRBV7-2
CASSFDRPTEAFF | TRBJ1-1 | TRBV7-2
CASTRWGAGDYEQYF | TRBJ2-7 | TRBV5-1
CASSLLAETQYF | TRBJ2-5 | TRBV7-6
CASSLSVNYNEQFF | TRBJ2-1 | TRBV27
CASSVAGGNYGYTF | TRBJ1-2 | TRBV9
CSARDNAKNIQYF | TRBJ2-4 | TRBV20-1
CASSSRDRGRGAENIQYF | TRBJ2-4 | TRBV7-9
CASSRSLGGRGTEAFF | TRBJ1-1 | TRBV7-2
CASSPRYYGYTF | TRBJ1-2 | TRBV12-3/TRBV12-4
CAISEGVEETQYF | TRBJ2-5 | TRBV10-3
CASGFLLTGLENTIYF | TRBJ1-3 | TRBV12-5
CASSLYGDGNTIYF | TRBJ1-3 | TRBV5-1
CASRVRQGLGETQYF | TRBJ2-5 | TRBV6-2/TRBV6-3
CASRLGARQPQHF | TRBJ1-5 | TRBV28
CASSLYMGGVTYNEQFF | TRBJ2-1 | TRBV7-6
CSATPPGTSSYNEQFF | TRBJ2-1 | TRBV20-1
CASSLDRGPYNEQFF | TRBJ2-1 | TRBV5-4